This T cell receptor (beta chain) comes out of a study of blood T cell repertoires in COVID-19. Assay used: immunoSEQ multiplex PCR; TCRdb lists only in-frame clones, some missing. The sample lists about 88,000 clones, about 90% seen once, with around 10% in the top ten. The sample taken for sequencing was peripheral blood. This receptor was obtained from a man older than 75 with acute or convalescent COVID-19.

CDR3 bases: TGTGCCAGCCGTCCTGGCAATCTGAACACCGGGGAGCTGTTTTTT. Its protein product is CASRPGNLNTGELFF. This rearrangement joins TRBV9 to TRBJ2-2; D uncertain. Trimming pared 7 bases from V and 1 base from J, leaving 14 bases between. This CDR3 has 15 residues. Per germline, CDR1 SGDLS and CDR2 YYNGEE. The full variable domain, in which reference TRBV9 and TRBJ2-2 provide the parts outside the CDR3, is DSGVTQTPKHLITATGQRVTLRCSPRSGDLSVYWYQQSLDQGLQFLIQYYNGEERAKGNILERFSAQQFPDLHSELNLSSLELGDSALYFCASRPGNLNTGELFFGEGSRLTVL.